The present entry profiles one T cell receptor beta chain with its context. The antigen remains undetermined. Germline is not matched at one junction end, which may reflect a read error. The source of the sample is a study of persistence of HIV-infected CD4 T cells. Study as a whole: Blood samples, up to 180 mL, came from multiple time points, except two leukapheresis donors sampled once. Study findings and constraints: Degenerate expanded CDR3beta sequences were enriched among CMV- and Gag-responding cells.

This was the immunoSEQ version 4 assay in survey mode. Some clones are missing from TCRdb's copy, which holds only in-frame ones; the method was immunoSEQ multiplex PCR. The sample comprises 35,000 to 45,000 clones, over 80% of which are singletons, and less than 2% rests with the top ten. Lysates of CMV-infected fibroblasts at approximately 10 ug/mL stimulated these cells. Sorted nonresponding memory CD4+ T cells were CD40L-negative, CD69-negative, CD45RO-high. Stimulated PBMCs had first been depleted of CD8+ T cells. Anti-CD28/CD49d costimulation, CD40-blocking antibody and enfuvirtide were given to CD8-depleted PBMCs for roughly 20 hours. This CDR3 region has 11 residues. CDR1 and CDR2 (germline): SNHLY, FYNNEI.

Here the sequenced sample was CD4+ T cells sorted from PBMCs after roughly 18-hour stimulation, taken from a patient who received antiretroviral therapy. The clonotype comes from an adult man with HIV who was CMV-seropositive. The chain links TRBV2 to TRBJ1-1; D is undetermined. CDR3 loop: CASGEGAGAFF. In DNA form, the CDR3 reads TGTGCCAGCGGTGAAGGAGCGGGTGCTTTCTTT.